This passage covers 24 T cell receptor beta chains from one sample sequenced in a study of blood T cell repertoires in COVID-19 (TCRdb year 2020). The method behind the library was the immunoSEQ multiplex PCR assay. TCRdb limited this immuneACCESS table to in-frame rearrangements with V and J called. A share of clones is missing; checked studies link under half to unresolved V genes, and the rest is unexplained. For this sample the table gives approximately 140,000 clones, of which roughly 90% were detected only once. The leading ten clones occupy roughly 2.2% of the sample. The sequenced sample consisted of PBMCs or T cells enriched from blood (not recorded which). These receptor sequences come from a woman between 45 and 65 years old who had recovered from COVID-19.

This clone showed up just once. This chain links TRBV2 with TRBJ1-2, with no clear D. The CDR3 consists of 15 residues. Germline V gene sequence: CDR1 SNHLY, CDR2 FYNNEI. Trimming took off 0 bases at V and 7 bases at J, with 15 bases between the two ends. For the CDR3, the DNA is TGTGCCAGCAGTGAAGCGCTTAGGTCCCCGGGTGGCTACACCTTC. Translating it yields CASSEALRSPGGYTF.

The chain has TRBV3-1 (or the pseudogene TRBV3-2) and TRBJ1-4, with D possibly TRBD1 on 6 matching bases. The ends were cut back, 0 bases at V and 7 bases at J, with 18 bases in the middle. This CDR3 is 17 amino acids long. CDR1 LGHDT and CDR2 YNNKEL come from the germline V gene (reference sequence). In DNA form, the CDR3 reads TGTGCCAGCAGCCAAGATCAGTATGCGCAGGGGACTGAAAAACTGTTTTTT. The encoded protein is CASSQDQYAQGTEKLFF.

The chain is built from TRBV18 and TRBJ2-2; 8 bases are a match to TRBD1. The CDR3 has 16 amino acids. CDR1 KGHSH and CDR2 LQKENI come from the germline V gene. Trimming cost V 3 bases and J 1 base; bases outside gene matches: 4. The CDR3 reads CASSPGDRQNTGELFF. The CDR3 region has the DNA TGTGCCAGCTCACCGGGGGACAGGCAGAACACCGGGGAGCTGTTTTTT.

The J gene is TRBJ2-3, the V gene TRBV4-1; 8 nucleotides align to TRBD1. This CDR3 comprises 16 residues. The V gene end was trimmed by 1 base and the J gene end by 2 bases; junction bases not matched to a gene: 5. Germline V lookup: CDR1 MGHRA, CDR2 YSYEKL. CDR3 amino acids: CASSQGTGTLTDTQYF. In nucleotides, the CDR3 is TGCGCCAGCAGCCAAGGGACAGGGACCCTCACAGATACGCAGTATTTT.

This clone appeared a single time. V is TRBV4-2 and J is TRBJ1-2; D possibly corresponds to TRBD1 (6 bases). Germline V lookup: CDR1 LGHNA, CDR2 YNFKEQ. Trimming shortened V by 4 bases and J by 1 base, and 10 bases separated the two germline ends. The CDR3 spans 14 residues. CDR3 nucleotide sequence: TGTGCCAGCAGCCCGGGGGGCGGTAACTATGGCTACACCTTC. This translates into CASSPGGGNYGYTF.

The chain is built from TRBV27 and TRBJ1-3, with D unresolved. Germline loops: CDR1 MNHEY, CDR2 SMNVEV (reference sequence). This CDR3 is built from 14 residues. The CDR3 reads CARSGIFSGNTIYF. Written as DNA, the CDR3 is TGTGCAAGATCTGGCATCTTCTCTGGAAACACCATATATTTT.

The chain is built from TRBV5-8 and TRBJ2-1; a possible D gene is TRBD1 (6 bases). In germline, CDR1 is SGHTS, CDR2 YDEGEE. The ends were cut back, 4 bases at V and 1 base at J, with 9 bases in the middle. There are 14 residues in the CDR3. The DNA of the CDR3 is TGTGCCAGCAGCGGGGGCAGGTCCTACAATGAGCAGTTCTTC. It translates to CASSGGRSYNEQFF.

The rearrangement links TRBV6-5 to TRBJ1-5; a weak D match, TRBD1 (6 bases). The CDR3 is 14 residues long. CDR1 is MNHEY and CDR2 is SVGAGI in the germline V gene. V was clipped by 0 bases and J by 6 bases, with 9 bases between them. The CDR3 loop is CASSYSGGSQPQHF. CDR3 bases: TGTGCCAGCAGTTACTCAGGGGGTAGTCAGCCCCAGCATTTT.

The chain combines TRBV15 with TRBJ1-2; 9 bases are a match to TRBD1. Germline-derived CDR1 and CDR2 are LNHNV and YYDKDF (reference sequence). V gave up 0 bases and J gave up 7 bases; unmatched junction bases: 3. This CDR3 has 14 residues. The CDR3 coding sequence is TGTGCCACCAGCAGAGACACAGGGGGCTTTGGCTACACCTTC. As protein: CATSRDTGGFGYTF.

This clone showed up just once. The V and J genes are TRBV6-5 and TRBJ2-7; 13 bases align to TRBD2. Germline V gene data show CDR1 as MNHEY and CDR2 as SVGAGI. This CDR3 contains 14 residues. The junction had 5 bases not matched to a gene; V was cut back by 7 bases and J by 5 bases. CDR3 in DNA: TGTGCCAGCACCCGACTAGCGGGGGGCCACGAGCAGTACTTC. Protein: CASTRLAGGHEQYF.

The chain carries TRBV4-2 and TRBJ2-7; 9 bases align to TRBD2. V shed 4 bases, J shed 4 bases, and the junction held 11 bases outside the gene matches. The CDR3 spans 16 residues. The germline V gene encodes CDR1 LGHNA and CDR2 YNFKEQ. The CDR3 region is CASSPRVAGGIYEQYF. The CDR3 DNA follows: TGTGCCAGCAGCCCCCGAGTGGCGGGGGGGATTTACGAGCAGTACTTC.

V is TRBV10-2 and J is TRBJ2-2; the D is unclear. The CDR3 consists of 12 residues. The germline V and J ends were trimmed by 2 bases and 8 bases, with 6 bases remaining between them. CDR1 and CDR2 from the germline V gene are WSHSY and SAAADI. CDR3 loop: CASSEMRGELFF. For the CDR3, the DNA is TGCGCCAGCAGTGAGATGAGGGGGGAGCTGTTTTTT.

The chain employs TRBV15 and TRBJ1-2, with TRBD1 as a possible D gene (6 bases). The germline V and J ends were trimmed by 5 bases and 8 bases, with 15 bases remaining between them. The germline CDR1 and CDR2 sequences are LNHNV and YYDKDF (reference sequence). This CDR3 has 13 amino acids. CDR3 loop: CATSGGAVNGYTF. CDR3 sequence (DNA): TGTGCCACCAGCGGGGGGGCGGTAAACGGCTACACCTTC.

This chain links TRBV11-2 with TRBJ2-7; the D gene is possibly TRBD2 (5 bases). Trimming left V 0 bases short and J 3 bases short, with 15 bases between. In germline, CDR1 is SGHAT, CDR2 FQNNGV. The CDR3 covers 16 residues. This chain's CDR3 is CASSLDGGRGFYEQYF. CDR3 bases: TGTGCCAGCAGCTTAGATGGTGGGAGAGGTTTCTACGAGCAGTACTTC.

The rearrangement links TRBV9 to TRBJ2-1; no reliable D call. Germline V gene data show CDR1 as SGDLS and CDR2 as YYNGEE. The CDR3 length is 14 residues. Trimming removed 3 bases at V and 0 bases at J, with 7 bases between. In DNA form, the CDR3 reads TGTGCCAGCAGCGCAGGAAGCTCCTACAATGAGCAGTTCTTC. This encodes CASSAGSSYNEQFF.

The chain is built from TRBV12-3 or TRBV12-4 and TRBJ1-5; 9 bases agree with TRBD1. J was trimmed by 6 bases and V by 5 bases; bases with no gene match: 2. The CDR3 extends over 13 amino acids. This CDR3 is CASSLGQGQPQHF. The CDR3 DNA reads as TGTGCCAGCAGTCTGGGACAGGGTCAGCCCCAGCATTTT.

The rearrangement uses TRBV3-1 (or the pseudogene TRBV3-2) and TRBJ1-2; D unresolved. Looked up from germline, CDR1 is LGHDT and CDR2 is YNNKEL (reference sequence). Trimming removed 1 base at V and 4 bases at J, with 10 bases between. The CDR3 consists of 14 residues. CDR3 bases: TGTGCCAGCAGCCAAGGCCCCGGAGGCTATGGCTACACCTTC. Translated: CASSQGPGGYGYTF.

This clone has a single count. The chain carries TRBV7-9 and TRBJ1-3; the D is unclear. Germline-derived CDR1 and CDR2 are SEHNR and FQNEAQ (reference sequence). V was clipped by 1 base and J by 2 bases, with 6 bases between them. The CDR3 totals 14 residues. The CDR3 loop is CASSLVVTGNTIYF. The CDR3 DNA follows: TGTGCCAGCAGCTTAGTCGTAACTGGAAACACCATATATTTT. Complete variable domain (other parts from reference TRBV7-9 and TRBJ1-3): DTGVSQNPRHKITKRGQNVTFRCDPISEHNRLYWYRQTLGQGPEFLTYFQNEAQLEKSRLLSDRFSAERPKGSFSTLEIQRTEQGDSAMYLCASSLVVTGNTIYFGEGSWLTVV.

The CDR3: CASSASGGADTQYF. CDR3 sequence (DNA): TGTGCCAGTAGTGCTAGCGGGGGGGCTGATACGCAGTATTTT. The chain combines TRBV19 with TRBJ2-3, with TRBD2 matching over 12 bases. Germline V gives CDR1 LNHDA, CDR2 SQIVND (reference sequence). The CDR3 is 14 residues long. Trimming at V came to 5 bases and at J to 6 bases, leaving 3 bases not matched to a gene.

This rearrangement joins TRBV25-1 to TRBJ1-5; D unresolved. V lost 4 bases, J lost 6 bases, and 13 bases lay in between. The CDR3 is 14 residues long. Germline assignment: CDR1 MGHDK and CDR2 SYGVNS. CDR3 protein: CASSALNRGQPQHF. The CDR3 DNA is TGTGCCAGCAGTGCCTTAAACCGGGGTCAGCCCCAGCATTTT.

This chain uses TRBV6-2 or TRBV6-3 with TRBJ2-7; D perhaps matches TRBD2 (6 bases). Trimming pared 0 bases from V and 2 bases from J, leaving 8 bases between. CDR3 length: 14 residues. Germline V lookup: CDR1 MNHEY, CDR2 SVGEGT. The CDR3 reads CASSYSGLTYEQYF. DNA for the CDR3: TGTGCCAGCAGTTACTCGGGACTCACCTACGAGCAGTACTTC.

The table lists this clone with a count of one. The chain is built from TRBV19 and TRBJ2-7; D remains unclear. Trimming left V 6 bases short and J 4 bases short, with 13 bases between. The CDR3 has 13 amino acids. CDR1 and CDR2 from the germline V gene are LNHDA and SQIVND (reference sequence). The CDR3 DNA sequence: TGTGCCAGTAGCTGGGCCCTCTTTTACGAGCAGTACTTC. This codes for CASSWALFYEQYF.

The chain recombines TRBV7-9 with TRBJ1-6, with D possibly TRBD1 on 6 matching bases. Germline CDR1 SEHNR, CDR2 FQNEAQ (reference sequence). The length of the CDR3 is 15 residues. The V gene lost 6 bases and the J gene lost 5 bases, with 14 bases spanning the gap. The CDR3 sequence is CASSLIQGNNSPLHF. The CDR3 DNA follows: TGTGCCAGCAGTCTGATACAGGGTAATAATTCACCCCTCCACTTT.

The V call is TRBV5-4, the J call TRBJ2-1; maybe TRBD1 (6 bases). Trimming removed 4 bases from V and 7 bases from J, with 15 bases in between. CDR1 is SGHNT and CDR2 is YYREEE in the germline V gene (reference sequence). The CDR3 length is 14 residues. CDR3 region: CASSDYVGTNEQFF. CDR3 coding DNA: TGTGCCAGCAGCGATTACGTAGGGACAAATGAGCAGTTCTTC.